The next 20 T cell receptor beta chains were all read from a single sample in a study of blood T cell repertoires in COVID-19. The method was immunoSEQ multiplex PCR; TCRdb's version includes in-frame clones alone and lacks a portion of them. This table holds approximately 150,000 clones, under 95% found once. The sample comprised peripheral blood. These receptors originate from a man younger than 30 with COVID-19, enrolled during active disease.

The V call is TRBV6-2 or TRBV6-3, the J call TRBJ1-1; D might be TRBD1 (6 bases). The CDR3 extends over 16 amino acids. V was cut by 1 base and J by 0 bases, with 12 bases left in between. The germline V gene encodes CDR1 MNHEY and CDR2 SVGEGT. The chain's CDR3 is CASSYFRTELNTEAFF. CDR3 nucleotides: TGTGCCAGCAGTTACTTCCGGACAGAATTGAACACTGAAGCTTTCTTT.

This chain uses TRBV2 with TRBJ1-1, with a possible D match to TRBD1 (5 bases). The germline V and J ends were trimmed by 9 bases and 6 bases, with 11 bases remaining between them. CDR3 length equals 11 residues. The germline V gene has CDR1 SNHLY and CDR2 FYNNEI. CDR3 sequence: CARARGSEAFF. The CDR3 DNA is TGTGCCAGGGCGCGGGGGTCTGAAGCTTTCTTT. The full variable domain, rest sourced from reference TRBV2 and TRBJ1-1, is EPEVTQTPSHQVTQMGQEVILRCVPISNHLYFYWYRQILGQKVEFLVSFYNNEISEKSEIFDDQFSVERPDGSNFTLKIRSTKLEDSAMYFCARARGSEAFFGQGTRLTVV.

Written as DNA, the CDR3 is TGTGCCTGGTCCCTGGGGACGGGGGTCGCCGGGGAGCTGTTTTTT. Translation: CAWSLGTGVAGELFF. V is TRBV30 and J is TRBJ2-2, with D possibly being TRBD2 (6 bases). The V end was cut by 5 bases, the J end by 6 bases, with 19 bases between. The CDR3 has 15 residues. The germline CDR1 and CDR2 sequences are GTSNPN and SVGIG (reference sequence).

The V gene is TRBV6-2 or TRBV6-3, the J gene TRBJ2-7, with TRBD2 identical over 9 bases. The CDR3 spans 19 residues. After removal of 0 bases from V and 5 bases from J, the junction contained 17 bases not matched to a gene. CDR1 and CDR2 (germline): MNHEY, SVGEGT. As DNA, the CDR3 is TGTGCCAGCAGTTACTCGAGCGGGTCTAGCGGGATCGTAGGGGACGAGCAGTACTTC. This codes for CASSYSSGSSGIVGDEQYF.

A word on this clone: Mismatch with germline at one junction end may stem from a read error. DNA of the CDR3: TGTGCCAGCAGTCCAATCCGGGACAGGGGGGGAAAACTGCTTTTT. It specifies CASSPIRDRGGKLLF. The chain is built from TRBV11-2 and TRBJ1-4, with TRBD1 matching over 11 bases. This CDR3 comprises 15 residues. CDR1 SGHAT and CDR2 FQNNGV come from the germline V gene.

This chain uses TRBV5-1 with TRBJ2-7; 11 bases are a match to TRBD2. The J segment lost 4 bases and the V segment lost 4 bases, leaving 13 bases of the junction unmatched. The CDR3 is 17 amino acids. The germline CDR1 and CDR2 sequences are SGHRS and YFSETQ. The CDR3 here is CASSGTDSGRAGYEQYF. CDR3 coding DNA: TGCGCCAGCAGCGGAACGGATAGCGGGAGGGCCGGGTACGAGCAGTACTTC. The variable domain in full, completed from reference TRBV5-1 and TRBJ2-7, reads KAGVTQTPRYLIKTRGQQVTLSCSPISGHRSVSWYQQTPGQGLQFLFEYFSETQRNKGNFPGRFSGRQFSNSRSEMNVSTLELGDSALYLCASSGTDSGRAGYEQYFGPGTRLTVT.

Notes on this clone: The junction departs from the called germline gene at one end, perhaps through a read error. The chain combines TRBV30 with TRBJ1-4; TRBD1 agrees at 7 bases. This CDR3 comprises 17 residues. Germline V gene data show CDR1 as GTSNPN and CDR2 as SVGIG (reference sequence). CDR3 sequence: CAWSHPFYRGPNEKLLF. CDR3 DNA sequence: TGTGCCTGGAGTCACCCCTTTTACAGGGGCCCTAATGAAAAACTGCTTTTT.

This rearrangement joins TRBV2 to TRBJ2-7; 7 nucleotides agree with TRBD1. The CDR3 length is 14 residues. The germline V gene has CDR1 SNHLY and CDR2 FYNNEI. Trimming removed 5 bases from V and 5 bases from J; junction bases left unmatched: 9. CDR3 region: CASSSGQAPHEQYF. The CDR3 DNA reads TGTGCCAGCAGTAGCGGACAGGCCCCCCACGAGCAGTACTTC.

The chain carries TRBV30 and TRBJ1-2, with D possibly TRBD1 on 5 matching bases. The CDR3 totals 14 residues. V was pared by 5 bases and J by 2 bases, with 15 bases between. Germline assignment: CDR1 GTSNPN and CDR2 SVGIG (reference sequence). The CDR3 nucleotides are TGTGCCTGGGCAAAACAGACAGCCAACTATGGCTACACCTTC. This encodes CAWAKQTANYGYTF.

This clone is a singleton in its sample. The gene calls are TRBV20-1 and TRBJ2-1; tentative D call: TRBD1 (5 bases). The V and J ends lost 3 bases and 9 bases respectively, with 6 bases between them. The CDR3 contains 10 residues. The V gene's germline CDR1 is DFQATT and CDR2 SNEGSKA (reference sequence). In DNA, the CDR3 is TGCAGTGCTAGTAGGGGTGAGCAGTTCTTC. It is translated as CSASRGEQFF.

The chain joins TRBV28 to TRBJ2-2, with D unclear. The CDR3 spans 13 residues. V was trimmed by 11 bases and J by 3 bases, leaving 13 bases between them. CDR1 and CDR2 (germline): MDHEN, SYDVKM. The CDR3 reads CASERLDTGELFF. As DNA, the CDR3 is TGTGCCTCGGAGAGATTAGACACCGGGGAGCTGTTTTTT. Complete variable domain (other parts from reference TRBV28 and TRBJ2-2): DVKVTQSSRYLVKRTGEKVFLECVQDMDHENMFWYRQDPGLGLRLIYFSYDVKMKEKGDIPEGYSVSREKKERFSLILESASTNQTSMYLCASERLDTGELFFGEGSRLTVL.

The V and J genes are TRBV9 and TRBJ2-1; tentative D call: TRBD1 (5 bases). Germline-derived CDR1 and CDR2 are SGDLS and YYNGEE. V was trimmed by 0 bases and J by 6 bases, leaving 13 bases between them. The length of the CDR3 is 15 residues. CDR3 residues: CASSVAGFPPNEQFF. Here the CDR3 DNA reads TGTGCCAGCAGCGTAGCAGGGTTCCCCCCCAATGAGCAGTTCTTC.

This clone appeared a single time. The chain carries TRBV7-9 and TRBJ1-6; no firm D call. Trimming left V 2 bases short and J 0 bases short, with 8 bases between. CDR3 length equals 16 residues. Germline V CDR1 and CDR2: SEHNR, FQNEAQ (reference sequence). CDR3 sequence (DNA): TGTGCCAGCAGCTTAATACCTAGCTCCTATAATTCACCCCTCCACTTT. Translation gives CASSLIPSSYNSPLHF.

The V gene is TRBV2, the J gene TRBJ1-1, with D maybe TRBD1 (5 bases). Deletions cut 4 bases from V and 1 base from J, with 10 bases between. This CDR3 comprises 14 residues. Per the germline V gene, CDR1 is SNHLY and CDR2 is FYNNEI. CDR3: CASSGDSQNTEAFF. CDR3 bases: TGTGCCAGCAGTGGTGACAGCCAGAACACTGAAGCTTTCTTT.

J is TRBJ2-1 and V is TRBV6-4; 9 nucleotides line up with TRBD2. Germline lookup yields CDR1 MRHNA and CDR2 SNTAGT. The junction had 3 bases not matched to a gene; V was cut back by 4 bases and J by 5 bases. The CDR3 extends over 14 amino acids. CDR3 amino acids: CASSASGTHNEQFF. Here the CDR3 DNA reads TGTGCCAGCAGTGCTAGCGGGACCCACAATGAGCAGTTCTTC.

This chain's CDR3 is CASSFSGTGSYNEQFF. CDR3 nucleotide sequence: TGTGCCAGCAGCTTTTCCGGGACAGGGTCATACAATGAGCAGTTCTTC. J is TRBJ2-1 and V is TRBV11-2, with 9 nucleotides matching TRBD1. With V trimmed by 3 bases and J by 4 bases, 7 bases remained unmatched. In germline, CDR1 is SGHAT, CDR2 FQNNGV. This CDR3 is 16 amino acids long.

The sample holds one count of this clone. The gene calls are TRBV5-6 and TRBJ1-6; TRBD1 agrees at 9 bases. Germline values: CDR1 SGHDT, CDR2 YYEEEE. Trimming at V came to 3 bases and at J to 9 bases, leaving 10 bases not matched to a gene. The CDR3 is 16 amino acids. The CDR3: CASSSSRTGEASPLHF. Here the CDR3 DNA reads TGTGCCAGCAGCTCTTCCCGGACAGGGGAGGCTTCACCCCTCCACTTT.

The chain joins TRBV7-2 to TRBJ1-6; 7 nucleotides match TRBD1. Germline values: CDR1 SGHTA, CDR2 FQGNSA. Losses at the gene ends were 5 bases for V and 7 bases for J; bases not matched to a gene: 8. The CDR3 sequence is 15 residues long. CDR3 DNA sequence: TGTGCCAGCAGCCCCAACGGAGGGGGCAATTCACCCCTCCACTTT. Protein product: CASSPNGGGNSPLHF.

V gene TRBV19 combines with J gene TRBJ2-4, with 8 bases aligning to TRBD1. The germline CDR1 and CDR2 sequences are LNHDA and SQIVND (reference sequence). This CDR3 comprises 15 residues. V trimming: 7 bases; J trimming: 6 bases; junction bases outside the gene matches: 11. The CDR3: CASTKVLGQGNIQYF. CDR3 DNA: TGTGCCAGTACCAAAGTCCTAGGACAGGGAAACATTCAGTACTTC.

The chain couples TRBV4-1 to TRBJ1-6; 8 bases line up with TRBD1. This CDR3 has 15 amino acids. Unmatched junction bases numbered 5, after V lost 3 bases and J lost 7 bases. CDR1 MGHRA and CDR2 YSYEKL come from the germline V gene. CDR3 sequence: CASSQDRVWNSPLHF. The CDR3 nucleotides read TGCGCCAGCAGCCAGGACAGGGTTTGGAATTCACCCCTCCACTTT.